Below, 24 T cell receptor beta chains from the same sample are listed, as sequenced in a study of blood T cell repertoires in COVID-19. Profiled with immunoSEQ multiplex PCR; TCRdb holds only in-frame clones, not every one. The data hold around 110,000 clones, with 75% to 95% observed a single time. Sequencing used peripheral blood. These receptors came from a human donor with active COVID-19. The donor label of this sample is uncertain.

This clone was recorded once. The V gene is TRBV28, the J gene TRBJ2-7, with TRBD1 as a possible D gene (6 bases). Germline CDR1 MDHEN, CDR2 SYDVKM. V gave up 6 bases and J gave up 0 bases, with 15 bases separating them. This CDR3 is built from 15 residues. CDR3 bases: TGTGCCAGCAGCTCCGCCCGGACAGCCTCCTACGAGCAGTACTTC. This gives the protein CASSSARTASYEQYF. Based on the CDR3 plus reference TRBV28 and TRBJ2-7, the full variable domain is DVKVTQSSRYLVKRTGEKVFLECVQDMDHENMFWYRQDPGLGLRLIYFSYDVKMKEKGDIPEGYSVSREKKERFSLILESASTNQTSMYLCASSSARTASYEQYFGPGTRLTVT.

This rearrangement joins TRBV6-2 or TRBV6-3 to TRBJ2-3, with 8 bases identical to TRBD1. Germline-derived CDR1 and CDR2 are MNHEY and SVGEGT. The CDR3 has 13 amino acids. V dropped 5 bases and J dropped 7; count of bases not matched to a gene: 5. CDR3: CASSADRGNTQYF. CDR3 DNA sequence: TGTGCCAGCAGTGCCGACAGGGGAAATACGCAGTATTTT.

The chain has TRBV5-4 and TRBJ1-2, with 7 bases aligning to TRBD1. The CDR3 is 14 amino acids. CDR1 is SGHNT, CDR2 YYREEE, per germline (reference sequence). With 4 bases clipped from V and 5 bases from J, the junction kept 8 bases outside the gene matches. CDR3: CASSNRDREYGYTF. In nucleotides, the CDR3 is TGTGCCAGCAGCAACCGGGACAGAGAATATGGCTACACCTTC.

V gene TRBV6-5 combines with J gene TRBJ1-1, with 9 nucleotides matching TRBD1. CDR1 and CDR2 (germline): MNHEY, SVGAGI. CDR3 length: 14 residues. V lost 6 bases and J lost 3; bases outside the gene matches: 5. The CDR3 spells CASRTQGAHTEAFF. As DNA, the CDR3 is TGTGCCAGCAGGACACAGGGGGCCCACACTGAAGCTTTCTTT.

The V gene is TRBV5-1, the J gene TRBJ2-3; D might be TRBD2 (6 bases). Looked up from germline, CDR1 is SGHRS and CDR2 is YFSETQ. CDR3 length: 14 residues. Trimming cost V 0 bases and J 5 bases, with 10 bases left between them. CDR3: CASSLVLARDTQYF. In DNA, the CDR3 is TGCGCCAGCAGCTTGGTACTAGCTAGAGATACGCAGTATTTT.

In DNA form, the CDR3 reads TGTGCCAGTAGCCTCGACAGGGTTGGTTCCACTGAAGCTTTCTTT. This sequence encodes CASSLDRVGSTEAFF. This sequence joins TRBV19 and TRBJ1-1; 7 nucleotides match TRBD1. The CDR3 has 15 residues. In germline, CDR1 is LNHDA, CDR2 SQIVND (reference sequence). Germline trimming cut 6 bases from V and 4 bases from J; bases unmatched to any gene: 11.

The genes are TRBV27 and TRBJ1-5; tentative D call: TRBD1 (5 bases). Germline V lookup: CDR1 MNHEY, CDR2 SMNVEV (reference sequence). V was shortened by 6 bases and J by 1 base, with 16 bases between the two germline ends. CDR3 length: 16 residues. Written as DNA, the CDR3 is TGTGCCAGCAGCCGAATGGGGGGGGGAAGCAATCAGCCCCAGCATTTT. Encoded protein: CASSRMGGGSNQPQHF.

The chain recombines TRBV6-4 with TRBJ2-3, with 10 bases that match TRBD2. The germline gives CDR1 MRHNA, CDR2 SNTAGT. The length of the CDR3 is 15 residues. Unmatched junction bases numbered 5, after V lost 4 bases and J lost 4 bases. The DNA of the CDR3 is TGTGCCAGCAGTGTTACTAGCGGGGTAGCAGATACGCAGTATTTT. Translation: CASSVTSGVADTQYF.

The chain is built from TRBV18 and TRBJ2-7, with 10 bases that match TRBD2. After removal of 3 bases from V and 10 bases from J, the junction contained 9 bases not matched to a gene. The germline V gene has CDR1 KGHSH and CDR2 LQKENI. The CDR3 has 14 amino acids. The CDR3 nucleotides read TGTGCCAGCTCACCCCCTAGCGGGGGTGTTAAACAGTACTTC. Residues: CASSPPSGGVKQYF.

This chain connects TRBV4-1 to TRBJ2-7; D unclear. V was pared by 3 bases and J by 3 bases, with 9 bases between. CDR1 is MGHRA and CDR2 is YSYEKL in the germline V gene. The CDR3 has 13 amino acids. The CDR3 loop is CASSHSENYEQYF. The CDR3 DNA reads as TGCGCCAGCAGCCATTCAGAAAACTACGAGCAGTACTTC.

This rearrangement joins TRBV4-3 to TRBJ2-2; 8 bases agree with TRBD1. In germline, CDR1 is LGHNA, CDR2 YSLEER. V shed 1 base, J shed 3 bases, and the junction held 4 bases outside the gene matches. The CDR3 runs 16 residues. The CDR3 nucleotides are TGCGCCAGCAGCCAAGGGTCAGGGGGCTACACCGGGGAGCTGTTTTTT. Protein: CASSQGSGGYTGELFF.

The chain uses TRBV11-3 and TRBJ2-5; TRBD2 matches 7 bases. The J segment lost 6 bases and the V segment lost 5 bases, leaving 9 bases of the junction unmatched. The germline CDR1 and CDR2 sequences are SGHNT and YENEEA. This CDR3 has 14 amino acids. CDR3: CASSARGGEKTQYF. The CDR3 DNA follows: TGTGCCAGCAGCGCCCGGGGAGGGGAGAAGACCCAGTACTTC.

This chain joins TRBV11-3 and TRBJ1-4; the D gene is possibly TRBD1 (5 bases). There are 20 residues in the CDR3. Germline CDR1 SGHNT, CDR2 YENEEA. V lost 1 base to trimming and J lost 2 bases, with 23 bases between them. For the CDR3, the DNA is TGTGCCAGCAGCTTAGTTTCGTGTGCCCGCACCAGGGCCACTAATGAAAAACTGTTTTTT. This sequence encodes CASSLVSCARTRATNEKLFF.

V usage is TRBV5-6 and J usage is TRBJ2-7; a possible D gene is TRBD2 (6 bases). This CDR3 is 14 amino acids long. CDR1 is SGHDT, CDR2 YYEEEE, per germline. Trimming shortened V by 3 bases and J by 0 bases, and 10 bases separated the two germline ends. The CDR3 DNA is TGTGCCAGCAGCTACGGGACTTCCTCCTACGAGCAGTACTTC. Translating it yields CASSYGTSSYEQYF.

The J gene is TRBJ1-2, the V gene TRBV28; D is perhaps TRBD1 (6 bases). The CDR3 totals 14 residues. V was shortened by 6 bases and J by 3 bases, with 14 bases between the two germline ends. Germline lookup yields CDR1 MDHEN and CDR2 SYDVKM. CDR3 protein: CASSTTTGYYGYTF. The CDR3 bases are TGTGCCAGCAGCACAACCACAGGGTACTATGGCTACACCTTC.

The chain recombines TRBV3-1 (or the pseudogene TRBV3-2) with TRBJ2-1, with 8 bases lining up with TRBD1. Germline V CDR1 and CDR2: LGHDT, YNNKEL (reference sequence). CDR3 size: 18 residues. Unmatched junction bases numbered 16, after V lost 0 bases and J lost 9 bases. This CDR3 is CASSQEEPSGGRYTEQFF. The CDR3 nucleotides are TGTGCCAGCAGCCAAGAAGAACCTTCAGGGGGCCGGTATACTGAGCAGTTCTTC.

The chain recombines TRBV2 with TRBJ2-1, with D possibly matching TRBD1 (6 bases). The ends were cut back, 5 bases at V and 7 bases at J, with 15 bases in the middle. Germline CDR1 reads SNHLY; CDR2 reads FYNNEI. CDR3 length: 14 amino acids. The CDR3 spells CASSLSQGLNEQFF. The CDR3 DNA is TGTGCCAGCAGTCTTAGCCAGGGGTTGAATGAGCAGTTCTTC.

The chain recombines TRBV7-8 with TRBJ2-1; possible D gene TRBD1, 6 bases. This CDR3 comprises 16 residues. The germline V and J ends were trimmed by 1 base and 1 base, with 11 bases remaining between them. The V gene's germline CDR1 is SGHVS and CDR2 FQNEAQ. The CDR3 here is CASSLVRGGSYNEQFF. The CDR3 DNA sequence: TGTGCCAGCAGCTTAGTTAGAGGGGGTTCCTACAATGAGCAGTTCTTC.

A single count supports this clone. V is TRBV3-1 (or the pseudogene TRBV3-2) and J is TRBJ1-1; possible D gene TRBD1, 6 bases. The germline V gene encodes CDR1 LGHDT and CDR2 YNNKEL (reference sequence). V lost 3 bases, J lost 7 bases, and 9 bases lay in between. The CDR3 runs to 12 residues. CDR3 sequence reads: CASSQGGLEAFF. In DNA, the CDR3 is TGTGCCAGCAGCCAGGGGGGGCTTGAAGCTTTCTTT.

The rearrangement uses TRBV27 and TRBJ2-7, with TRBD2 as a possible D gene (5 bases). The CDR3 has 13 residues. Germline V CDR1 and CDR2: MNHEY, SMNVEV (reference sequence). Trimming removed 6 bases at V and 3 bases at J, with 12 bases between. CDR3 loop: CASRIGMGYEQYF. In nucleotides, the CDR3 is TGTGCCAGCAGGATCGGGATGGGCTACGAGCAGTACTTC.

The chain recombines TRBV11-2 with TRBJ2-7, with no clear D. This CDR3 has 12 residues. Trimming stripped 6 bases from V and 5 bases from J, with 11 bases between. Germline V gene lookup returns CDR1 SGHAT and CDR2 FQNNGV. CDR3 amino acids: CASSPVSNEQYF. The DNA for the CDR3 is TGTGCCAGCAGTCCAGTGTCGAACGAGCAGTACTTC. The variable domain in full, completed from reference TRBV11-2 and TRBJ2-7, reads EAGVAQSPRYKIIEKRQSVAFWCNPISGHATLYWYQQILGQGPKLLIQFQNNGVVDDSQLPKDRFSAERLKGVDSTLKIQPAKLEDSAVYLCASSPVSNEQYFGPGTRLTVT.

The chain employs TRBV29-1 and TRBJ1-1, with TRBD1 matching 10 bases. The CDR3 totals 14 residues. V was clipped by 6 bases and J by 6 bases; unmatched bases: 10. Germline-derived CDR1 and CDR2 are SQVTM and ANQGSEA. The CDR3 loop reads CSVADRGRVAEAFF. In DNA, the CDR3 is TGCAGCGTGGCGGACAGGGGGAGGGTTGCTGAAGCTTTCTTT.

The chain couples TRBV5-1 to TRBJ2-2; perhaps TRBD2 as D (5 bases). V was clipped by 6 bases and J by 2 bases, with 14 bases between them. The V gene's germline CDR1 is SGHRS and CDR2 YFSETQ. The CDR3 is made up of 15 amino acids. CDR3 region: CASTFRGENTGELFF. The DNA for the CDR3 is TGCGCCAGCACCTTTCGGGGTGAAAACACCGGGGAGCTGTTTTTT.

The chain carries TRBV11-2 and TRBJ2-3, with TRBD1 identical over 7 bases. The germline V gene has CDR1 SGHAT and CDR2 FQNNGV. The CDR3 length is 16 residues. J lost 0 bases, V lost 5 bases, and 8 bases had no gene match. The CDR3 nucleotides read TGTGCCAGCAGCCGTGGGACAGCCATAAGCACAGATACGCAGTATTTT. Protein: CASSRGTAISTDTQYF. The entire variable domain, with the rest obtained from reference TRBV11-2 and TRBJ2-3, is as follows: EAGVAQSPRYKIIEKRQSVAFWCNPISGHATLYWYQQILGQGPKLLIQFQNNGVVDDSQLPKDRFSAERLKGVDSTLKIQPAKLEDSAVYLCASSRGTAISTDTQYFGPGTRLTVL.